Listed below are T cell receptor beta chains from one sample, sequenced in a study of CD8+ T cells in alopecia areata. Produced via immunoSEQ multiplex PCR; TCRdb's table is partial and in-frame only. The repertoire includes more than 95,000 clones, roughly 53% of them detected once, and about 8.8% sits in the top ten. Sequences were obtained from CD4+ T cells sorted from blood. The source is a human donor in good health. CDR3s include the opening cysteine and the closing phenylalanine or tryptophan.

J gene	V gene	CDR3 protein
TRBJ2-5	TRBV23-1	CASSQLPGTANQETQYF
TRBJ2-3	TRBV7-9	CAGTGWSTDTQYF
TRBJ2-5	TRBV4-1	CASSQVGGVQETQYF
TRBJ2-3	TRBV4-3	CASSNTGTSGVDTQYF
TRBJ2-5	TRBV15	CATSRDGGTQYF
TRBJ2-7	TRBV30	CAWSGQYSYEQYF
TRBJ2-4	TRBV9	CASSVGAANIQYF
TRBJ1-6	TRBV13	CASSYRGSSYNSPLHF
TRBJ1-2	TRBV19	CASRPTGTGYGYTF
TRBJ1-2	TRBV15	CATSRDGINYGYTF
TRBJ2-7	TRBV29-1	CSATTSGGPPLYEQYF
TRBJ2-4	TRBV6-5	CASSTPALGGNIQYF
TRBJ2-5	TRBV30	CAWSITGFQSQYF
TRBJ1-1	TRBV30	CACFPGRIRNTEAFF
TRBJ1-6	TRBV5-1	CASSFQVNSPLHF
TRBJ2-1	TRBV30	CAWSVRVGYNEQFF
TRBJ2-4	TRBV6-1	CASSDHRRGLAKNIQYF
TRBJ2-1	TRBV9	CASSSRGYEQFF
TRBJ2-2	TRBV7-2	CASSPRGGKGTGELFF
TRBJ2-7	TRBV25-1	CATSGTGAYEQYF
TRBJ2-3	TRBV6-6	CASSYSGWHTDTQYF
TRBJ1-6	TRBV4-2	CASSREDRMNSPLHF
TRBJ2-3	TRBV7-9	CASSGLADTQYF
TRBJ2-1	TRBV29-1	CSVALGPSSYNEQFF
TRBJ2-7	TRBV6-5	CASSYSIQTSSYEQYF
TRBJ2-3	TRBV5-1	CASSLRASTDTQYF
TRBJ2-5	TRBV28	CASSLRETQYF